This TCR beta chain was captured in a study of T cells expressing NK-cell markers (dated by TCRdb to 2020 to 2022). About the investigation overall: Fewer than ten donors provided sorted CD3+CD56+NKG2C+, CD3+CD56+NKG2C- and CD3+CD56-NKG2C+ T-cell subsets, whose TCR beta-chain repertoires were profiled. Among the eight sequenced donors, only one was HCMV-seronegative, while the other seven were HCMV-seropositive. All eight donors whose samples were sequenced were randomly selected healthy volunteers, three of them men and five women. The libraries were sequenced on Illumina HiSeq 2000/2500, MiSeq or NextSeq, producing 2 x 150 bp reads. Broad study findings and their caveats: Those dominant clonotypes were again the most abundant among CD3+CD56-NKG2C+ cells in a handful of donors, at about 25-60.1%. For six donors, the dominant CD3+CD56+NKG2C+ clonotypes were among the top 10 CD8+ clonotypes and accounted for about 1.0-7.0% of CD8+ T cells. Whether the expanded NKG2C-expressing T cell clones were specific for HCMV antigens remained unclear.

Concerning this clonotype: The target of this receptor is not known.

The CDR3 starts with the cysteine, ends with the phenylalanine, and has 13 residues. No DNA is listed. According to the germline V gene, CDR1 reads MDHEN and CDR2 reads SYDVKM. Sequencing used an Illumina HiSeq 2000. The TCR beta cDNA libraries were made using 5'RACE template switching, a step that added both a universal primer site and unique molecular identifiers. Synthesis of cDNA was primed from the TCR beta constant segment and was followed by two consecutive PCR amplification steps. The study's own analysis went as follows. MIGEC was used to demultiplex reads and group reads by UMI, and MiTCR was used to assemble and quantify clonotypes. To exclude erroneous sequences, only TCR cDNA sequences supported by at least two reads were retained. Downstream repertoire analysis used the tcR package, and clonotypes were matched across fractions by CDR3 nucleotide sequence plus V segment. Antigen specificity was annotated against VDJdb with VDJmatch, allowing one amino acid substitution in CDR3. TCRdb reprocessed the public reads and reports one entry per CDR3 protein sequence, without DNA. TCRdb assigned the V and J calls; the authors' analysis was not used. The sample table on file contains some 600,000 distinct CDR3 sequences. Approximately 4% of the sample belongs to the ten largest clones.

HCMV-specific IgG was detected in serum with a commercial ELISA kit to determine HCMV serostatus. Ficoll density gradient centrifugation was used to isolate peripheral blood mononuclear cells from blood. This sequence uses TRBV28 and TRBJ2-5. This sequence originates from a man between 18 and 35 years old in good health. Donor details come from another sample of the same person, matched by shared clones. Specimen: blood T cells: a sorted CD56 or NKG2C T cell subset, CD4+ or CD8+ T cells, or bulk PBMC T cells (not recorded which). CDR3 loop: CASRGWLQETQYF.